There are many counts of the clone carrying this T cell receptor beta chain. This entry comes from a study of Graves' ophthalmopathy and Graves' hyperthyroidism. In the study overall: No treatment had been given when peripheral blood was collected at initial diagnosis.

RNA served as the template for amplifying TCR beta CDR3 regions. Second-round multiplex PCR followed a first-round RT-PCR using HTBI primers. TCRdb independently ran MiXCR on the multiplex PCR reads; one entry per CDR3 protein. The sample shows 300,000 to 500,000 distinct CDR3 sequences, 15% of them seen only once. CDR3 length equals 16 residues. From germline, CDR1 is LGHNT and CDR2 FRNRAP. The V gene end was trimmed by 6 bases and the J gene end by 1 base; junction bases not matched to a gene: 9. The material sequenced was peripheral blood. The sequence was obtained from a woman between 18 and 30 years old with stable Graves' hyperthyroidism. The rearrangement uses TRBV12-5 and TRBJ1-1; 9 positions match TRBD1. CDR3 in DNA: TGTGCTAGTGGCCGGGACAGGGTGCGGGCGAACACTGAAGCTTTCTTT. Protein product: CASGRDRVRANTEAFF.